This TCR beta chain was sequenced in a study of sequential checkpoint blockade in melanoma. V lost 6 bases to trimming and J lost 2 bases; unmatched junction nucleotides: 4. Germline V gene data show CDR1 as SGHNT and CDR2 as YENEEA. This CDR3 has 14 amino acids. TCRdb's copy holds only in-frame clones and misses some; the assay was immunoSEQ multiplex PCR. In the table there are some 22,000 clones, around 25% of which are singletons. Treatment meaning: randomized to nivolumab then ipilimumab (arm A) or the reverse (arm B). This clone is medium-sized (0.01 to 0.1%) by share. Sequenced here: tumor tissue (inferred from file names), sampled from a patient given nivolumab and ipilimumab in sequence. This clonotype was obtained from a human donor with melanoma. The chain links TRBV11-3 to TRBJ1-2; 9 nucleotides match TRBD1. Here the CDR3 reads CASRRGTGNYGYTF. The CDR3 DNA follows: TGTGCCAGCAGACGCGGGACAGGGAACTATGGCTACACCTTC.